The TCR beta chain under discussion was sequenced for a study of cytomegalovirus exposure and HLA in healthy donors. Study results and limitations: Analysis was performed later, and it showed HLA-associated TCR beta chains to be more clonally expanded than equally common others.

Remarks on this clone: Antigen: not known.

CDR1 and CDR2 (germline): MDHEN, SYDVKM. The CDR3 spans 14 residues. The germline V and J ends were trimmed by 3 bases and 4 bases, with 10 bases remaining between them. Researchers ran the PCR with 60 Vbeta and 13 Jbeta primers. Sequencing used immunoSEQ multiplex PCR; TCRdb keeps in-frame clones, though not all of them. The sample lists about 150,000 clones, 70% occurring once. Input material: PBMCs. This receptor was taken from a woman aged 55-69 years in good health and CMV-seropositive. The chain uses TRBV28 and TRBJ2-1; the D gene is possibly TRBD1 (6 bases). CDR3 sequence reads: CASSFARGYNEQFF. CDR3 nucleotide sequence: TGTGCCAGCAGTTTTGCCAGGGGTTACAATGAGCAGTTCTTC.